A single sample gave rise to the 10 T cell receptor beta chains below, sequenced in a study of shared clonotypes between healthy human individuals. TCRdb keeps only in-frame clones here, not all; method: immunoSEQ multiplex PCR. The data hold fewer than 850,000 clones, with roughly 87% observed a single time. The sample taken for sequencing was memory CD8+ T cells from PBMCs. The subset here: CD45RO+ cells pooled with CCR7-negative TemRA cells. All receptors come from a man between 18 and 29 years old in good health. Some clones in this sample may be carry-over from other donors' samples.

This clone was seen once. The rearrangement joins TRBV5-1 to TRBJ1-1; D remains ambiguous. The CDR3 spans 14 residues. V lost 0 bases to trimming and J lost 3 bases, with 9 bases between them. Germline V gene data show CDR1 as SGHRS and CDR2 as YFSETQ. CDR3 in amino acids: CASSLGGGYTEAFF. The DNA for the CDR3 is TGCGCCAGCAGCTTGGGAGGAGGGTACACTGAAGCTTTCTTT.

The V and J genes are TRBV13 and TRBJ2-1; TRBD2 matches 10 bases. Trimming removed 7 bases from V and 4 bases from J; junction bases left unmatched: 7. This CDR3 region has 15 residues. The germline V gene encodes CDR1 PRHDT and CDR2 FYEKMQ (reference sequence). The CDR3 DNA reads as TGTGCCAGCACCGAAGGACTAGCGGCTTACAATGAGCAGTTCTTC. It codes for CASTEGLAAYNEQFF. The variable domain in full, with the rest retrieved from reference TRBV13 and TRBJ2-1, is AAGVIQSPRHLIKEKRETATLKCYPIPRHDTVYWYQQGPGQDPQFLISFYEKMQSDKGSIPDRFSAQQFSDYHSELNMSSLELGDSALYFCASTEGLAAYNEQFFGPGTRLTVL.

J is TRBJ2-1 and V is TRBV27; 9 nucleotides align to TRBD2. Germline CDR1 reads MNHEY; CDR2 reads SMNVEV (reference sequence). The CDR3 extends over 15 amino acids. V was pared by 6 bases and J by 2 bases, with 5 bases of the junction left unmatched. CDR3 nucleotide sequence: TGTGCCAGCAGGCTTAGCGGGAGCACCTACAATGAGCAGTTCTTC. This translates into CASRLSGSTYNEQFF.

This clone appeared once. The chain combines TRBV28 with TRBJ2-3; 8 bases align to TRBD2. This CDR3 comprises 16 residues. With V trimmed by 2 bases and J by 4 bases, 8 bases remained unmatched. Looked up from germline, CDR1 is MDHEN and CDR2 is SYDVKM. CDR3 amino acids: CASSLGLAGSADTQYF. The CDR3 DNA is TGTGCCAGCAGTTTAGGGCTAGCGGGTAGTGCAGATACGCAGTATTTT.

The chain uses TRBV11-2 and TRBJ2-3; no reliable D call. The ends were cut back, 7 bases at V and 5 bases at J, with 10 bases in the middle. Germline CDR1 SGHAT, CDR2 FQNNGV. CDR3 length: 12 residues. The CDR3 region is CASTPGGDTQYF. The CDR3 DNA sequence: TGTGCCAGCACCCCGGGTGGAGATACGCAGTATTTT.

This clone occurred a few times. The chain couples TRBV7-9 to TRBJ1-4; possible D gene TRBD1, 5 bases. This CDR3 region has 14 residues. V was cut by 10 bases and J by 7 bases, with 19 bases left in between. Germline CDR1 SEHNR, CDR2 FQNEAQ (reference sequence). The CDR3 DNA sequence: TGTGCCACCAAACAGGACGGCTTAGTTGAAAAACTGTTTTTT. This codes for CATKQDGLVEKLFF.

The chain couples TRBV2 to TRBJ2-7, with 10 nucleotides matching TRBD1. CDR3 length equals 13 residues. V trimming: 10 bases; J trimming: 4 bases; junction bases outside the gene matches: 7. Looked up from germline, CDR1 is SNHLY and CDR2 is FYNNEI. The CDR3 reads CATQGQGIYEQYF. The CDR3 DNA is TGTGCCACCCAGGGACAGGGGATTTACGAGCAGTACTTC.

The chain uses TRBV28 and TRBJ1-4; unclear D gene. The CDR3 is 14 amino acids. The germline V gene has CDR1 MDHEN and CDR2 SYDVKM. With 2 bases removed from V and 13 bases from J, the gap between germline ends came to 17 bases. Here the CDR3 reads CASSLLSERSGLFF. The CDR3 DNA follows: TGTGCCAGCAGTTTACTTTCTGAGAGGTCGGGACTGTTTTTT.

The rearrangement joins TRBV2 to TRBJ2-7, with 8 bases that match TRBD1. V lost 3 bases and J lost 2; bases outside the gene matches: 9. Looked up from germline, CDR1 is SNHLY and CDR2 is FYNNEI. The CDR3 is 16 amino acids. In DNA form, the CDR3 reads TGTGCCAGCAGTGAGTCAGGGGGCCCGGCGACCTACGAGCAGTACTTC. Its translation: CASSESGGPATYEQYF.

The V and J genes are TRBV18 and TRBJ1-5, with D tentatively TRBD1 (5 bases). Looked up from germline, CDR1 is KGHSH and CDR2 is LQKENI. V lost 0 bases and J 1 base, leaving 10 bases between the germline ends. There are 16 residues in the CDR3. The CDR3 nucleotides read TGTGCCAGCTCACCACCGGGGCAGGGAAGCAATCAGCCCCAGCATTTT. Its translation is CASSPPGQGSNQPQHF. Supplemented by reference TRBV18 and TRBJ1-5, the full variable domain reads NAGVMQNPRHLVRRRGQEARLRCSPMKGHSHVYWYRQLPEEGLKFMVYLQKENIIDESGMPKERFSAEFPKEGPSILRIQQVVRGDSAAYFCASSPPGQGSNQPQHFGDGTRLSIL.